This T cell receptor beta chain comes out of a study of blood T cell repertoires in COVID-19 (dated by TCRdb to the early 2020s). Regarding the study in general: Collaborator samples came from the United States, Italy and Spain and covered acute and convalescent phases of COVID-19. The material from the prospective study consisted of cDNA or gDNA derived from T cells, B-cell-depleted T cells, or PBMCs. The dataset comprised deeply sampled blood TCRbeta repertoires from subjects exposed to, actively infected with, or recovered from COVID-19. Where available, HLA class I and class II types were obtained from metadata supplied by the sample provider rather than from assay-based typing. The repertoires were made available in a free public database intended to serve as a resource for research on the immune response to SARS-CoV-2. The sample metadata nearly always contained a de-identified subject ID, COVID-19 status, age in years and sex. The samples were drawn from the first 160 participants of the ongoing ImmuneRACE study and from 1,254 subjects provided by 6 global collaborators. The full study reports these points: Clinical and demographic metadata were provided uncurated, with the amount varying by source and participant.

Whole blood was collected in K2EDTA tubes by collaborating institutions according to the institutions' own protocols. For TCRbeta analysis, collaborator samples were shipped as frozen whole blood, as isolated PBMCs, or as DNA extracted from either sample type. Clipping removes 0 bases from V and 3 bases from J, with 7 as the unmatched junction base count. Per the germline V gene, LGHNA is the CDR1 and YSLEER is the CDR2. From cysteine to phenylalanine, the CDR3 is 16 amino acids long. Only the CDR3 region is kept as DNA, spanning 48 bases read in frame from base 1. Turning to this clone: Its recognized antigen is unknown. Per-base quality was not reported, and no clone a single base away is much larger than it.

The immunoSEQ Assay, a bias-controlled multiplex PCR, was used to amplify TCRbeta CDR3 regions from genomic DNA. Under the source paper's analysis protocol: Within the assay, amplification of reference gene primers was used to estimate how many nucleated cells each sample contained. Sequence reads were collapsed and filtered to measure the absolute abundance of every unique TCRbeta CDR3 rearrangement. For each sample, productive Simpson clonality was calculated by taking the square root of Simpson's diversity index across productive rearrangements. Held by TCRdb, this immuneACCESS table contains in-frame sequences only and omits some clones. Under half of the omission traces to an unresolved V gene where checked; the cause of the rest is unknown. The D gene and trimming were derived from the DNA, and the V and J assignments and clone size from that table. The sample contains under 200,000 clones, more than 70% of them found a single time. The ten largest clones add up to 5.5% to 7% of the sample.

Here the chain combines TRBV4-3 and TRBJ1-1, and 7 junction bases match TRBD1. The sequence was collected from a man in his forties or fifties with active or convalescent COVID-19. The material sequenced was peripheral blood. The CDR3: CASSQEGGQTYTEAFF. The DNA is TGCGCCAGCAGCCAAGAAGGGGGACAGACCTACACTGAAGCTTTCTTT.